This T cell receptor (beta chain) was documented in a study of breast tumors, draining lymph nodes, adjacent tissues. Many counts were recorded for this clonotype. Its antigen is as yet unknown. CDR3 length: 14 residues. Trimming took 4 bases from V and 9 from J, leaving 19 bases between them. Germline CDR1 and CDR2: LNHNV and YYDKDF (reference sequence). Axillary draining lymph nodes of breast cancer patients supplied the node samples. Study-level results: That most tumor T cells come from lymph nodes remained unproven.

Each CDR3 protein gets one entry after TCRdb re-called the multiplex PCR reads with MiXCR. Here the sample spans fewer than 250,000 distinct CDR3 sequences, 32% being singletons. The chain uses TRBV15 and TRBJ2-7, with D possibly matching TRBD2 (6 bases). Input material: axillary lymph node tissue. The TCR originated in a female donor with breast cancer. Some clones in this sample may be carry-over from other donors' samples. The DNA for the CDR3 is TGTGCCACCAGCACGCCTCAGACTAGTTTCGGGCAGTACTTC. Protein product: CATSTPQTSFGQYF.